The 12 T cell receptor beta chains below come from one sample, sequenced in a study of cytomegalovirus exposure and HLA in healthy donors. In the PCR, 60 Vbeta and 13 Jbeta primers were used. Libraries were prepared by immunoSEQ multiplex PCR; TCRdb keeps only in-frame clonotypes and omits some of them. The table shows some 90,000 clones, with more than 70% occurring only once. Sequencing used PBMCs. These receptors came from a man aged 40-50 years in good health and CMV-seronegative.

The V call is TRBV10-2, the J call TRBJ2-4; the D gene is possibly TRBD2 (7 bases). CDR3 length: 13 amino acids. The germline V and J ends were trimmed by 3 bases and 8 bases, with 11 bases remaining between them. CDR1 WSHSY and CDR2 SAAADI come from the germline V gene. This chain's CDR3 is CASSDRGGDIQYF. Written as DNA, the CDR3 is TGCGCCAGCAGTGACAGGGGAGGGGACATTCAGTACTTC.

This chain's CDR3 is CASSWTDRDSYEQYF. The CDR3 DNA reads as TGCGCCAGCAGCTGGACCGACAGGGACTCCTACGAGCAGTACTTC. The V gene is TRBV4-1, the J gene TRBJ2-7; 7 bases align to TRBD1. V lost 5 bases and J lost 0; bases outside the gene matches: 7. The CDR3 runs to 15 residues. Germline loops: CDR1 MGHRA, CDR2 YSYEKL.

This clone turned up a few times. The chain combines TRBV2 with TRBJ2-5; D perhaps matches TRBD2 (5 bases). CDR1 and CDR2 (germline): SNHLY, FYNNEI. The CDR3 extends over 13 amino acids. The V end was cut by 7 bases, the J end by 5 bases, with 14 bases between. The CDR3 is CASTTHGVETQYF. The CDR3 DNA reads TGTGCCAGCACAACCCACGGGGTCGAGACCCAGTACTTC. The full variable domain, its missing parts supplied by reference TRBV2 and TRBJ2-5, is EPEVTQTPSHQVTQMGQEVILRCVPISNHLYFYWYRQILGQKVEFLVSFYNNEISEKSEIFDDQFSVERPDGSNFTLKIRSTKLEDSAMYFCASTTHGVETQYFGPGTRLLVL.

The chain couples TRBV19 to TRBJ1-5; 10 bases are shared with TRBD1. CDR1 is LNHDA, CDR2 SQIVND, per germline (reference sequence). Losses at the gene ends were 7 bases for V and 6 bases for J; bases not matched to a gene: 6. The CDR3 contains 14 residues. The DNA for the CDR3 is TGTGCCAGTACCTGGACAGGGGGAGCTCAGCCCCAGCATTTT. This encodes CASTWTGGAQPQHF.

This clone has more than one count but fewer than ten. The chain has TRBV7-8 and TRBJ2-7, with 7 bases identical to TRBD2. The V segment lost 8 bases and the J segment 1 base; nucleotides outside the gene matches: 14. The CDR3 length is 16 residues. Germline values: CDR1 SGHVS, CDR2 FQNEAQ. In DNA form, the CDR3 reads TGTGCCAGCCATGCCCTTAGGAGCGGGGAGTCCTACGAGCAGTACTTC. It is translated as CASHALRSGESYEQYF.

The rearrangement links TRBV7-2 to TRBJ1-2, with D possibly TRBD1 on 6 matching bases. V dropped 3 bases and J dropped 7 bases, with 9 bases sitting between them. The CDR3 length is 12 residues. Germline V gene data show CDR1 as SGHTA and CDR2 as FQGNSA. The CDR3 DNA sequence: TGTGCCAGCAGCTTTAGGGGGTTTGGCTACACCTTC. Translating gives CASSFRGFGYTF.

The chain recombines TRBV4-3 with TRBJ2-7; 11 bases line up with TRBD2. The CDR3 loop spans 16 amino acids. Looked up from germline, CDR1 is LGHNA and CDR2 is YSLEER. J gave up 2 bases and V 1 base, and 4 bases lay outside the gene matches. The CDR3 loop is CASSQGIAGGTYEQYF. The CDR3, as DNA: TGCGCCAGCAGCCAAGGAATAGCGGGGGGGACCTACGAGCAGTACTTC.

The chain carries TRBV5-1 and TRBJ1-1; 8 nucleotides match TRBD1. V lost 4 bases, J lost 1 base, and 9 bases stayed unmatched. This CDR3 contains 16 residues. Germline V gene lookup returns CDR1 SGHRS and CDR2 YFSETQ. The CDR3 DNA reads TGCGCCAGCAGCGAAAGCTGGACAGGGAGGAACACTGAAGCTTTCTTT. This gives the protein CASSESWTGRNTEAFF.

V usage is TRBV13 and J usage is TRBJ2-7, with TRBD1 matching 9 bases. This CDR3 is 15 amino acids long. From germline, CDR1 is PRHDT and CDR2 FYEKMQ (reference sequence). J lost 5 bases, V lost 5 bases, and 10 bases had no gene match. This chain's CDR3 is CASSQQGAEANEQYF. The DNA for the CDR3 is TGTGCCAGCAGCCAACAGGGGGCTGAGGCGAACGAGCAGTACTTC.

In the case of this clone: Mismatch with germline at one junction end may stem from a read error. CDR3 DNA: TGTGCCAGCAGCTATGAGATAATAGTGGGACAGGGTTCCTCCGAGCAGTACTTC. It encodes CASSYEIIVGQGSSEQYF. The chain employs TRBV7-9 and TRBJ2-7; TRBD1 matches at 9 bases. CDR3 length equals 18 residues. Germline CDR1 SEHNR, CDR2 FQNEAQ (reference sequence).

V usage is TRBV10-3 and J usage is TRBJ2-7; 9 bases fit TRBD1. Germline V gives CDR1 ENHRY, CDR2 SYGVKD. Germline trimming cut 11 bases from V and 5 bases from J; bases unmatched to any gene: 13. The CDR3 sequence is 14 residues long. The CDR3 region has the DNA TGTGCCTCCAACGCCGGGACAGGGACCCACGAGCAGTACTTC. Protein: CASNAGTGTHEQYF.

The CDR3 bases are TGTGCCAGCAGCTTAGGTGGTAGCGGGGGCTACAATGAGCAGTTCTTC. As protein: CASSLGGSGGYNEQFF. This sequence joins TRBV11-2 and TRBJ2-1, with 9 bases aligning to TRBD2. Germline V gene lookup returns CDR1 SGHAT and CDR2 FQNNGV. The CDR3 contains 16 residues. V gave up 1 base and J gave up 3 bases; unmatched junction bases: 4.